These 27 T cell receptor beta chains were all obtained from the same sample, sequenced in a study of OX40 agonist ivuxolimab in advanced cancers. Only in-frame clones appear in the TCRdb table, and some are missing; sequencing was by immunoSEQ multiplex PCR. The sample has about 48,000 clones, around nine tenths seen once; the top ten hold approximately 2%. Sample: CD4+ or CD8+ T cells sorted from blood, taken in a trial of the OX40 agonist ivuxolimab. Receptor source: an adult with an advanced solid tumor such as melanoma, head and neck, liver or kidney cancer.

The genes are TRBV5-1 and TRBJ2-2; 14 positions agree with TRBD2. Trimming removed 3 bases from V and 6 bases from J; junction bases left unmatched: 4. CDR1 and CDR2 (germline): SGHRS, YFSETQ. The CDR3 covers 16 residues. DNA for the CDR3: TGCGCCAGCAGCTCCGGGACTAGCGGGAGCCCCGGGGAGCTGTTTTTT. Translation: CASSSGTSGSPGELFF.

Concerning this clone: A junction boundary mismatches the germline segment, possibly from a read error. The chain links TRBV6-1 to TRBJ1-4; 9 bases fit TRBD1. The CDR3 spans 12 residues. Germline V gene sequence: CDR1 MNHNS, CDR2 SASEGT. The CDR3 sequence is CASRNFRDRALF. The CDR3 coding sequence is TGTGCCAGCAGAAACTTCCGGGACAGGGCTCTTTTT.

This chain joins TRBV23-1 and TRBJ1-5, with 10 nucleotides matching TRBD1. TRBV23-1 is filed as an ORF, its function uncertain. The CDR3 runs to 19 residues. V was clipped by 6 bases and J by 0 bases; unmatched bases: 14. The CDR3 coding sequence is TGCGCCAGCAGACGGCCGATGGACAGGGGGGGGTATAGCAATCAGCCCCAGCATTTT. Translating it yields CASRRPMDRGGYSNQPQHF.

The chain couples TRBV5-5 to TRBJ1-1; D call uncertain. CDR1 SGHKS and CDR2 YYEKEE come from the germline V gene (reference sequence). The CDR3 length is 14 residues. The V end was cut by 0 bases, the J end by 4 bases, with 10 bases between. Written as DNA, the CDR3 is TGTGCCAGCAGCTTGGAGTCCAGTTCCACTGAAGCTTTCTTT. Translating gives CASSLESSSTEAFF.

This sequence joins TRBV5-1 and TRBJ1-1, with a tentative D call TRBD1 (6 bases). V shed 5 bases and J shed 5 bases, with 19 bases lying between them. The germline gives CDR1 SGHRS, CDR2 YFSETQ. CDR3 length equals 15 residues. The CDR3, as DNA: TGCGCCAGCAGACAACAGGGTGGGGTTGGAACTGAAGCTTTCTTT. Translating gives CASRQQGGVGTEAFF.

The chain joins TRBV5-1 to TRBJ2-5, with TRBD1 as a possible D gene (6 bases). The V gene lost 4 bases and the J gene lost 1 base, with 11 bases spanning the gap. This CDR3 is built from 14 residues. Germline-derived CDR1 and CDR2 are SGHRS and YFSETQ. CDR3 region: CASSKGTTQETQYF. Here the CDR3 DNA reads TGCGCCAGCAGCAAGGGGACAACCCAAGAGACCCAGTACTTC. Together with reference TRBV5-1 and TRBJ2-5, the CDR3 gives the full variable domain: KAGVTQTPRYLIKTRGQQVTLSCSPISGHRSVSWYQQTPGQGLQFLFEYFSETQRNKGNFPGRFSGRQFSNSRSEMNVSTLELGDSALYLCASSKGTTQETQYFGPGTRLLVL.

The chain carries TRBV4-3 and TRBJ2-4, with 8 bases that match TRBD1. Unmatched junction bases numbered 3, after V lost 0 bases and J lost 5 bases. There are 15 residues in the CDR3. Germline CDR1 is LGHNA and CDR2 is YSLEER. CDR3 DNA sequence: TGCGCCAGCAGCCAAGAGGCAGGGGGCCAAAACATTCAGTACTTC. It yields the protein CASSQEAGGQNIQYF.

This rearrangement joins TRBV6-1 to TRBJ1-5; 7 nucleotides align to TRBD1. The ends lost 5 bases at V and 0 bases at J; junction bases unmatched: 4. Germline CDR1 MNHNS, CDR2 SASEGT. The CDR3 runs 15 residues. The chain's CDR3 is CASSQQGYSNQPQHF. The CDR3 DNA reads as TGTGCCAGCAGTCAACAGGGGTATAGCAATCAGCCCCAGCATTTT.

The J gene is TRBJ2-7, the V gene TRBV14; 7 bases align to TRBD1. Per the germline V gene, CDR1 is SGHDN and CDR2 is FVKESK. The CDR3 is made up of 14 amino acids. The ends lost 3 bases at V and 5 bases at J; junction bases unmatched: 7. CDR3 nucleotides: TGTGCCAGCAGCCATTCTTCAGGGGGAAACGAGCAGTACTTC. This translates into CASSHSSGGNEQYF.

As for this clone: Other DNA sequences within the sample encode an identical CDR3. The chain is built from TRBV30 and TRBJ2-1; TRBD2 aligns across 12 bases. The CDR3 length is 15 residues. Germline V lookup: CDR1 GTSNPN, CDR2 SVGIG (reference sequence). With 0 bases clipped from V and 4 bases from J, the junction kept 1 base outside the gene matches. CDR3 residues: CAWSVGLAGYNEQFF. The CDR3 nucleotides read TGTGCCTGGAGTGTAGGACTAGCGGGATACAATGAGCAGTTCTTC.

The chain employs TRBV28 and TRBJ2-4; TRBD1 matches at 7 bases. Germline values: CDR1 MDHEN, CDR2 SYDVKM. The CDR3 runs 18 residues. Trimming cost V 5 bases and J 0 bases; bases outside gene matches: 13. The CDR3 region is CASSTPFGDSLAKNIQYF. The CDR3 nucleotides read TGTGCCAGCAGTACTCCCTTCGGGGACAGCCTAGCCAAAAACATTCAGTACTTC. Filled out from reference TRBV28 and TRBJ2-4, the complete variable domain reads DVKVTQSSRYLVKRTGEKVFLECVQDMDHENMFWYRQDPGLGLRLIYFSYDVKMKEKGDIPEGYSVSREKKERFSLILESASTNQTSMYLCASSTPFGDSLAKNIQYFGAGTRLSVL.

CDR3 DNA sequence: TGTGCCAGCAGCCCGAGGGGACTTGCTTCCTACAATGAGCAGTTCTTC. Its translation: CASSPRGLASYNEQFF. This chain joins TRBV9 and TRBJ2-1; D is possibly TRBD2 (6 bases). CDR3 length: 16 amino acids. The V gene's germline CDR1 is SGDLS and CDR2 YYNGEE. The V gene lost 4 bases and the J gene lost 1 base, with 15 bases spanning the gap. Filled out from reference TRBV9 and TRBJ2-1, the complete variable domain reads DSGVTQTPKHLITATGQRVTLRCSPRSGDLSVYWYQQSLDQGLQFLIQYYNGEERAKGNILERFSAQQFPDLHSELNLSSLELGDSALYFCASSPRGLASYNEQFFGPGTRLTVL.

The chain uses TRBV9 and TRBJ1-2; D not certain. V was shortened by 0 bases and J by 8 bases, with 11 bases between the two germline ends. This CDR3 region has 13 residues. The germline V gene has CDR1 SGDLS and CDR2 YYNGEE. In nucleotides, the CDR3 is TGTGCCAGCAGCGTAGAGGCGAGCAGCGGCTACACCTTC. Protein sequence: CASSVEASSGYTF.

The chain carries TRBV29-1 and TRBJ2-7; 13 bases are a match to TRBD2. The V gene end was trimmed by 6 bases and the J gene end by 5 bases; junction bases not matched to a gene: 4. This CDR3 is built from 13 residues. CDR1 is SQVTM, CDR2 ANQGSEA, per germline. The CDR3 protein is CSVRGLAGNEQYF. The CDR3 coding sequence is TGCAGCGTACGGGGACTAGCGGGAAACGAGCAGTACTTC.

The CDR3 DNA reads TGTGCCAGCAGTTTCAACTCCTACGAGCAGTACTTC. As protein: CASSFNSYEQYF. The rearrangement uses TRBV25-1 and TRBJ2-7; D is uncertain. The V and J ends lost 5 bases and 0 bases respectively, with 5 bases between them. The CDR3 totals 12 residues. Germline V lookup: CDR1 MGHDK, CDR2 SYGVNS.

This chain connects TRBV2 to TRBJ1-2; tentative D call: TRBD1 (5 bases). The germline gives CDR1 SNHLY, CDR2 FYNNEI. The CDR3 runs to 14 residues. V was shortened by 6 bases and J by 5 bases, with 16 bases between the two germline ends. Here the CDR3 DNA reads TGTGCCAGCAGCCCCGACAGCCACGGATATGGCTACACCTTC. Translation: CASSPDSHGYGYTF.

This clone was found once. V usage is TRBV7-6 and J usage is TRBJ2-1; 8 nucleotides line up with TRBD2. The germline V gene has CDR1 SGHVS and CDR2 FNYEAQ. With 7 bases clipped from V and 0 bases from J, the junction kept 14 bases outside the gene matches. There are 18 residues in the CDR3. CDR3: CASTPRAGGRSSYNEQFF. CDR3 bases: TGTGCCAGCACCCCCCGGGCGGGCGGGAGGAGCTCCTACAATGAGCAGTTCTTC.

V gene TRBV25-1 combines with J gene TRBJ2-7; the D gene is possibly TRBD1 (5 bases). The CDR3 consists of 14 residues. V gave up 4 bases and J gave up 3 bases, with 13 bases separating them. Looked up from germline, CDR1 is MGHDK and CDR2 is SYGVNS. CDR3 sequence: CASSAYDSVYEQYF. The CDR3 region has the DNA TGTGCCAGCAGTGCATACGACAGTGTCTACGAGCAGTACTTC.

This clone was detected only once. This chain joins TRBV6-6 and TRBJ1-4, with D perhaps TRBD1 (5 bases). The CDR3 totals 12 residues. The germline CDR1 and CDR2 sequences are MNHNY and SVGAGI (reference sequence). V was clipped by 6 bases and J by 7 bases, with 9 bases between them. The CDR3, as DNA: TGTGCCAGCAGGCGTGACAGTGAAAAACTGTTTTTT. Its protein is CASRRDSEKLFF.

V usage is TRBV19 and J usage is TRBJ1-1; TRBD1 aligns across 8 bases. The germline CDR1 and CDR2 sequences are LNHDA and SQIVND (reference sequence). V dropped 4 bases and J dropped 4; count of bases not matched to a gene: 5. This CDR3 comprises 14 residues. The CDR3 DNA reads TGTGCCAGTAGTAACGGACAGGGTGGCACTGAAGCTTTCTTT. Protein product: CASSNGQGGTEAFF.

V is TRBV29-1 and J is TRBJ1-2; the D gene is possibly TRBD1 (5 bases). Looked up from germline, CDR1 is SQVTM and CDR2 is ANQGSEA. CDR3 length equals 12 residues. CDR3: CSVLGGNYGYTF. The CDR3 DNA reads TGCAGTGTCTTGGGGGGGAACTATGGCTACACCTTC.

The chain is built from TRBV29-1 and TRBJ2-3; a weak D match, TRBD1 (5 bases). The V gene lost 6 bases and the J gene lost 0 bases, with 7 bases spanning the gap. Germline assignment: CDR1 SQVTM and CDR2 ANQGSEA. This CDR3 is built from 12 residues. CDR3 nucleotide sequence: TGCAGCGTGGACACTAGCACAGATACGCAGTATTTT. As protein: CSVDTSTDTQYF.

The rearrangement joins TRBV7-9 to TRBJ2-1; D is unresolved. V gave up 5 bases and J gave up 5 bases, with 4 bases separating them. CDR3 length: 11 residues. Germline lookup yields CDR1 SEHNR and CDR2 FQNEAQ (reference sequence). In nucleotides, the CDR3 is TGTGCCAGCAGCGCCCACAATGAGCAGTTCTTC. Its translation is CASSAHNEQFF.

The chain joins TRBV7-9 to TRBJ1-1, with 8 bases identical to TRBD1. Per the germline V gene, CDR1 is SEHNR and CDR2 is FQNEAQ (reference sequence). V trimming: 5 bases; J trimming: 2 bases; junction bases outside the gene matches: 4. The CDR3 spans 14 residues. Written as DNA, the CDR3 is TGTGCCAGCAGCATTGACAGGGGAAACACTGAAGCTTTCTTT. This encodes CASSIDRGNTEAFF.

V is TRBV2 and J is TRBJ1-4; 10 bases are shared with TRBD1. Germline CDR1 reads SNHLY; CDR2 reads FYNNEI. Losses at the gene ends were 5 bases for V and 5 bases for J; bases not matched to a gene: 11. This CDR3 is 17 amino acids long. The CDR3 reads CASSSPGQGWLNEKLFF. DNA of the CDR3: TGTGCCAGCAGTTCTCCGGGACAGGGGTGGTTAAATGAAAAACTGTTTTTT.

For the CDR3, the DNA is TGTGCCAGCAGCCAGTCGACAGGGTCGGTGGCTTTCTTT. This encodes CASSQSTGSVAFF. The chain carries TRBV7-8 and TRBJ1-1, with 7 bases fitting TRBD1. Trimming removed 5 bases from V and 11 bases from J; junction bases left unmatched: 11. Germline CDR1 SGHVS, CDR2 FQNEAQ. The CDR3 loop spans 13 amino acids.

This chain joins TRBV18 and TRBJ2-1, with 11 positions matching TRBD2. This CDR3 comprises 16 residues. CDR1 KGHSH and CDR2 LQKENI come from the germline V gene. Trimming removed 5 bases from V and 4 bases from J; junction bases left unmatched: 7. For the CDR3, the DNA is TGTGCCAGCTCAACCAGACTAGCGGGACTTTACAATGAGCAGTTCTTC. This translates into CASSTRLAGLYNEQFF.